This TCR beta chain was retrieved from a study of cytomegalovirus exposure and HLA in healthy donors. The repertoire was sequenced with immunoSEQ multiplex PCR; TCRdb's copy has only in-frame clones and lacks some. This table has more than 80,000 clones, about 96% appearing once. This sequence was found in a woman under 30 in good health and CMV-seronegative. What was sequenced was PBMCs.

The CDR3 DNA reads TGTGCCAGCAGCGAAGAAGGGTGGGCGGGAGAGGGGGCCTACAATGAGCAGTTCTTC. Its protein product is CASSEEGWAGEGAYNEQFF. The rearrangement uses TRBV9 and TRBJ2-1; D is perhaps TRBD2 (7 bases). CDR3 length equals 19 residues. Germline V CDR1 and CDR2: SGDLS, YYNGEE. V lost 3 bases and J 2 bases, leaving 24 bases between the germline ends. The whole variable domain, filled in from reference TRBV9 and TRBJ2-1, reads DSGVTQTPKHLITATGQRVTLRCSPRSGDLSVYWYQQSLDQGLQFLIQYYNGEERAKGNILERFSAQQFPDLHSELNLSSLELGDSALYFCASSEEGWAGEGAYNEQFFGPGTRLTVL.